This T cell receptor (beta chain) is from a study of cytomegalovirus exposure and HLA in healthy donors. Study details: Approximately 83 million unique TCRs from HLA-typed donors were held in an early data release. The study's findings and limits: A list of about 160 TCR beta chains associated with cytomegalovirus was given. Presence/absence analyses assumed roughly uniform sequencing depth across donors.

60 Vbeta and 13 Jbeta primers were used in PCR. Repertoires were generated with immunoSEQ multiplex PCR, while TCRdb's copy carries only in-frame clones and drops some. The table shows 130,000 to 150,000 clones, with around 79% occurring only once. The CDR3 loop spans 17 amino acids. V lost 3 bases, J lost 0 bases, and 16 bases lay in between. The germline gives CDR1 LNHDA, CDR2 SQIVND (reference sequence). This clone is a singleton in its sample. Its matching antigen is unknown. This TCR was sampled from a woman in her twenties or thirties in good health and CMV-seronegative. V is TRBV19 and J is TRBJ2-3, with D perhaps TRBD2 (6 bases). Sequencing used PBMCs. DNA for the CDR3: TGTGCCAGTAGTATGGGGTTCGCGGGGATTAGCACAGATACGCAGTATTTT. It codes for CASSMGFAGISTDTQYF.